This TCR beta chain was captured in a study of CD8+ T cells in alopecia areata. Study background: Oral tofacitinib (5 to 10 mg twice daily) was administered to treated patients. The drug, tofacitinib, lasted 6 to 18 months, followed by 6 months off drug. Study-level results: Patients shared TCRs less clearly than mice did, possibly owing to HLA.

Sequencing used cDNA as its template, made by extracting RNA and reverse transcribing it. Assay: immunoSEQ multiplex PCR; the TCRdb copy retains only in-frame clones and omits some. The sample lists under 300,000 clones; 67% were seen once. In the case of this clone: Its antigen is undetermined.

The germline V and J ends were trimmed by 4 bases and 10 bases, with 11 bases remaining between them. Germline V lookup: CDR1 MGHDK, CDR2 SYGVNS. CDR3 length: 13 amino acids. Sorting from PBMCs produced CD4+ and CD8+ T cells. The source is a human donor with alopecia areata. The J gene is TRBJ1-6, the V gene TRBV25-1; D gene unclear. Sequencing was performed on CD4+ T cells sorted from blood, taken at week 0. CDR3 bases: TGTGCCAGCAGTGTAACGGTCGAATCACCCCTCCACTTT. It is translated as CASSVTVESPLHF.